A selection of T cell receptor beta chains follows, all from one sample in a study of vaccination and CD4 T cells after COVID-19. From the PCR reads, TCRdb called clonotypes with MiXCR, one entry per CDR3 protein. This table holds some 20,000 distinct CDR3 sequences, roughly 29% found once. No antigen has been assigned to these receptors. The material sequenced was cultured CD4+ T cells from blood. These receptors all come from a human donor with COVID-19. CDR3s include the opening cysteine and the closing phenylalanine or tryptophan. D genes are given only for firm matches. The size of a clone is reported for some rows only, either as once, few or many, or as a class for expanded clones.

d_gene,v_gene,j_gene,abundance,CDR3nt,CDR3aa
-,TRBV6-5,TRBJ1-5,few,TGTGCCAGCAGTTACTCGAAACAGGAGGGACAGCCCCAGCATTTT,CASSYSKQEGQPQHF
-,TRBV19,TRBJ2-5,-,TGTGCCAGTAGTATAGATCGGAGACAAGAGACCCAGTACTTC,CASSIDRRQETQYF
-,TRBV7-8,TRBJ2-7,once,TGTGCCAGCAGGCCCGGCTGGAGGCCCTACGAGCAGTACTTC,CASRPGWRPYEQYF
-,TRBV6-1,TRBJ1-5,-,TGTGCCAGCAGTCCCCCCCCCGCATCCTTCACGGGGGACGCGACCCAGCATTTT,CASSPPPASFTGDATQHF
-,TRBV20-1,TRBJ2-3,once,TGCAGTGCTGGAGAGAGGGCGGGGGCGACAGATACGCAGTATTTT,CSAGERAGATDTQYF
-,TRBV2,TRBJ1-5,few,TGTGCCAGCAGTGGACGGGGAGTTCAGCCCCAGCATTTT,CASSGRGVQPQHF
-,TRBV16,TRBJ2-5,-,TGTGCCAGCAGCCAATGGCAGGGGCAAGAGACCCAGTACTTC,CASSQWQGQETQYF
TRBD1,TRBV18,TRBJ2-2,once,TGTGCCAGCTCCGCGACAGGGATCACCGGGGAGCTGTTTTTT,CASSATGITGELFF
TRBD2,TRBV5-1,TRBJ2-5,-,TGCGCCAGCTGGGGACTACCGGACGGGGAGACCCAGTACTTC,CASWGLPDGETQYF
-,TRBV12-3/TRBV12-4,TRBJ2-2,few,TGTGCCAGCAGTTTAACGTCCGTCCACACCGGGGAGCTGTTTTTT,CASSLTSVHTGELFF
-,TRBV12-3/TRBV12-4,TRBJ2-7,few,TGTGCCAGCAGTTTAATTGCGGGCTCCTACGAGCAGTACTTC,CASSLIAGSYEQYF
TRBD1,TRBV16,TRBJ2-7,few,TGTGCCAGCAGCACGGCGGGACAGGAGACCTACGAGCAGTACTTC,CASSTAGQETYEQYF
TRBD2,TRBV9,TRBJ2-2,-,TGTGCCAGCAGCGTACATGAAACCGGGAGGCCCGACGGGGAGCTGTTTTTT,CASSVHETGRPDGELFF
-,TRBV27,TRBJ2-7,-,TGTGCCAGCAGGCCCTTTGTGGCCTACGAGCAGTACTTC,CASRPFVAYEQYF
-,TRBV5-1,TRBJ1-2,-,TGCGCCAGCAGCTTCGGACTGGGCTACACCTTC,CASSFGLGYTF
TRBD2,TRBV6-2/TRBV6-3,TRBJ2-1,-,TGTGCCAGCATCACGGGCGGGGGGGCCAGTGAGCAGTTCTTC,CASITGGGASEQFF
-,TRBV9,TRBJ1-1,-,TGTGCCAGCAGTGCACAGGGAGAGAACACTGAAGCTTTCTTT,CASSAQGENTEAFF
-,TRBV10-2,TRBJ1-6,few,TGCGCCAGCTCAGTCCAGTCAGGGGAAGGATCACCCCTCCACTTT,CASSVQSGEGSPLHF
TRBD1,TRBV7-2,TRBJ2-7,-,TGTGCCAGCAGCTTAGTTGGGACAGGGACCTCCTACGAGCAGTACTTC,CASSLVGTGTSYEQYF
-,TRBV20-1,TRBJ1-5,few,TGCAGTGCTAGAGATCCGCTAGGGTATAGCAATCAGCCCCAGCATTTT,CSARDPLGYSNQPQHF
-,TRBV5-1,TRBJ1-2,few,TGCGCCAGCAGCTTGGCCGGGAATGGCTACACCTTC,CASSLAGNGYTF
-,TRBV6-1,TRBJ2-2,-,TGTGTCAGCAGTGAATTTCAGGGAAGGACCGGGGAGCTGTTTTTT,CVSSEFQGRTGELFF
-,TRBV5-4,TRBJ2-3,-,TGTGCCAGCAGCTTGGATTTTACGGACACAGATACGCAGTATTTT,CASSLDFTDTDTQYF
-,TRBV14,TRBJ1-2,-,TGTGCCAGCAGCCAAAGTCCTGTCGGGAACTATGGCTACACCTTC,CASSQSPVGNYGYTF
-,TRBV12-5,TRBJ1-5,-,TGTGCTAGTGGTTTCAGCGTCAATCAGCCCCAGCATTTT,CASGFSVNQPQHF
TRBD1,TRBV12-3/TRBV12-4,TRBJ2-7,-,TGTGCCAGCAGGGACAGGTCGAGCTCCTACGAGCAGTACTTC,CASRDRSSSYEQYF
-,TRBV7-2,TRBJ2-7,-,TGTGCCAGCAGCTTGGGGACAACGCCTTACGAGCAGTACTTC,CASSLGTTPYEQYF
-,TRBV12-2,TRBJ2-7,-,TGTGCAAGTCGCTTAGCCATAGAAAACAGGGGAGGCTACGAGCAGTACTTC,CASRLAIENRGGYEQYF
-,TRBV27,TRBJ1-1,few,TGTGCCAGCAGGTCCCAGGGACTAAACACTGAAGCTTTCTTT,CASRSQGLNTEAFF
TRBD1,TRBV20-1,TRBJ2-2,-,TGCAGTGCTAGGATCGGGACAGGCTACAACACCGGGGAGCTGTTTTTT,CSARIGTGYNTGELFF
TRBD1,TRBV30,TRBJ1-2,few,TGTGCCTGGAGTGTAGGACGACAGGGGGTGTATGGCTACACCTTC,CAWSVGRQGVYGYTF
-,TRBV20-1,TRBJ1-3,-,TGCAGTGCTAGAGTGGGAAACACCATATATTTT,CSARVGNTIYF
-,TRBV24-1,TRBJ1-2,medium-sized,TGTGCCACCAGTGACCCCGGCAGGGGCTATGGCTACACCTTC,CATSDPGRGYGYTF
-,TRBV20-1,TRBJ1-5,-,TGCAGTGCTAGAAAAGGTGAGGGTATAGGAGGCAATCAGCCCCAGCATTTT,CSARKGEGIGGNQPQHF
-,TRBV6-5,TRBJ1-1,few,TGTGCCAGCAGTTACTCAGGTTGGGGAGGCGAAGCTTTCTTT,CASSYSGWGGEAFF